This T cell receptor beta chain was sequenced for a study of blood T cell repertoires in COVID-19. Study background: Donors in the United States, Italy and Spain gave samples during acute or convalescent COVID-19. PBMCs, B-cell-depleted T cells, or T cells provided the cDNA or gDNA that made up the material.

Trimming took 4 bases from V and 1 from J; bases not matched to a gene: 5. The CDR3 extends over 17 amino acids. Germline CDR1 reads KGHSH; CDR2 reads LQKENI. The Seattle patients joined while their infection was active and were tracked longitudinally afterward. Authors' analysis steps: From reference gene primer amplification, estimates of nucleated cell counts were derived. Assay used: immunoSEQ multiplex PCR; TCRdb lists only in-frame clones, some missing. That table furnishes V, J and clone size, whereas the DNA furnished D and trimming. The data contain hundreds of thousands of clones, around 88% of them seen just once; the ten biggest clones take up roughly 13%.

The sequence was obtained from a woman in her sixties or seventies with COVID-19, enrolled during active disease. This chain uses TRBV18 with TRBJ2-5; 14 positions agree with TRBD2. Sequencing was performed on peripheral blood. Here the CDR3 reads CASSRLGTSGGQETQYF. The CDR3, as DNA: TGTGCCAGCTCACGACTCGGGACTAGCGGGGGCCAAGAGACCCAGTACTTC.